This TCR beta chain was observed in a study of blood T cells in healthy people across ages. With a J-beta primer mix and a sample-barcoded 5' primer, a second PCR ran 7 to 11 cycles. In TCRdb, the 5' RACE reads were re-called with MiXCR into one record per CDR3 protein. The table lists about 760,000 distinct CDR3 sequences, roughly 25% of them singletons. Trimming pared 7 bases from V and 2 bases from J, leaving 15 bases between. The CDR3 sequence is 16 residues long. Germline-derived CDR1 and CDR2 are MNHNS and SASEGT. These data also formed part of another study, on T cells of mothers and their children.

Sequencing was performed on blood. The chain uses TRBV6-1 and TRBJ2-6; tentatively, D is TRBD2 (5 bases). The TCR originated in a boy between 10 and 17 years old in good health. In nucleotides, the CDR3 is TGTGCCAGCACCAGAAGTCCGGAGGCTGGGGCCAACGTCCTGACTTTC. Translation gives CASTRSPEAGANVLTF.